These T cell receptor beta chains were read from a single sample in a study of T-cell reconstitution after alpha-beta-depleted transplantation in children. MiXCR was run by TCRdb on the PCR reads, yielding one entry per CDR3 protein. The sample consists of about 500,000 distinct CDR3 sequences, about 33% of them appearing once. This sample comprised PBMCs from the stem cell graft donor, obtained from the stem cell graft. The origin of the receptors is a human donor who donated a stem cell graft to a child with aplastic anemia. Both conserved end residues are part of each CDR3. Each record gives: J gene, V gene, clone size, D gene, CDR3 protein, CDR3 DNA. The D gene is left open where the match is weak. Part of the rows lack a size; the others show once, few, many or a class for expanded clones.

>TRBJ2-1|TRBV19|.|.
CASSIDLSGYNEQFF
TGTGCCAGTAGTATAGATCTGAGCGGGTACAATGAGCAGTTCTTC
>TRBJ1-1|TRBV30|.|.
CAWSVGTFLGTEAFF
TGTGCCTGGAGTGTAGGGACATTCCTGGGCACTGAAGCTTTCTTT
>TRBJ1-2|TRBV9|.|.
CASSGPGENYGYTF
TGTGCCAGCAGCGGCCCAGGGGAGAACTATGGCTACACCTTC
>TRBJ2-3|TRBV5-7|.|.
CASSFLGSDTDTQYF
TGTGCCAGCAGCTTCTTGGGCTCCGACACAGATACGCAGTATTTT
>TRBJ2-2|TRBV12-3/TRBV12-4|many|TRBD2
CASSLSGVNTGELFF
TGTGCCAGCAGCCTTAGCGGGGTTAACACCGGGGAGCTGTTTTTT
>TRBJ2-1|TRBV29-1|.|TRBD2
CSAGLAGAQGYNEQFF
TGCAGCGCGGGACTAGCGGGAGCCCAGGGATACAATGAGCAGTTCTTC
>TRBJ2-5|TRBV30|.|TRBD2
CAWSVLLSGRYQETQYF
TGTGCCTGGAGTGTACTTCTTAGCGGGAGGTACCAAGAGACCCAGTACTTC
>TRBJ1-1|TRBV11-2|.|.
CASSLQYRGRSEAFF
TGTGCCAGCAGCCTCCAGTATAGAGGGAGGAGTGAAGCTTTCTTT
>TRBJ1-4|TRBV5-1|.|.
CASRGGATNEKLFF
TGCGCCAGCAGAGGTGGTGCAACTAATGAAAAACTGTTTTTT
>TRBJ2-1|TRBV12-3/TRBV12-4|few|.
CASSHNEQFF
TGTGCCAGCAGTCACAATGAGCAGTTCTTC